This T cell receptor (beta chain) stems from a study of blood T cell repertoires in COVID-19. This clone was observed a single time. Original processing notes: Quantification of nucleated cells was approximated via reference gene primer amplification. TCRdb's copy holds only in-frame clones and misses some; the assay was immunoSEQ multiplex PCR. V, J and clone size are taken as reported in that table, and D and trimming were inferred from the DNA itself. The sample lists about 150,000 clones, 70% to 90% seen once, with roughly 2% in the top ten. There are 12 residues in the CDR3. The junction had 3 bases not matched to a gene; V was cut back by 5 bases and J by 6 bases. Germline loops: CDR1 SGHDN, CDR2 FVKESK.

The chain uses TRBV14 and TRBJ2-7; 8 bases match TRBD1. The receptor was derived from a man aged 50-60 years who had recovered from COVID-19. Sample: peripheral blood. CDR3: CASSADRAEQYF. In DNA, the CDR3 is TGTGCCAGCAGCGCGGACAGGGCCGAGCAGTACTTC.